Detailed here is one TCR beta chain. Each PCR replicate from the sorted subsets contained roughly 210 ng DNA, which is about 30,000 T cell genomes. Assay used: immunoSEQ multiplex PCR; TCRdb lists only in-frame clones, some missing. In the table there are around 940,000 clones, more than 75% of which are singletons. The V end lost 5 bases, the J end lost 1 base, and 17 bases lay between the germline ends. CDR3 length: 16 amino acids. The germline V gene encodes CDR1 SNHLY and CDR2 FYNNEI. This sample was included in a study of shared clonotypes between healthy human individuals. J is TRBJ1-1 and V is TRBV2; D ambiguous. This receptor was identified in a man younger than 35 in good health. Sequencing was done on a sample of memory CD4+ T cells sorted from blood. Specified subset: CD45RA-negative fraction. CDR3 in amino acids: CASSPPAALTNTEAFF. Here the CDR3 DNA reads TGTGCCAGCAGTCCCCCGGCCGCTTTGACGAACACTGAAGCTTTCTTT. Full variable domain (remainder filled in from reference TRBV2 and TRBJ1-1): EPEVTQTPSHQVTQMGQEVILRCVPISNHLYFYWYRQILGQKVEFLVSFYNNEISEKSEIFDDQFSVERPDGSNFTLKIRSTKLEDSAMYFCASSPPAALTNTEAFFGQGTRLTVV.